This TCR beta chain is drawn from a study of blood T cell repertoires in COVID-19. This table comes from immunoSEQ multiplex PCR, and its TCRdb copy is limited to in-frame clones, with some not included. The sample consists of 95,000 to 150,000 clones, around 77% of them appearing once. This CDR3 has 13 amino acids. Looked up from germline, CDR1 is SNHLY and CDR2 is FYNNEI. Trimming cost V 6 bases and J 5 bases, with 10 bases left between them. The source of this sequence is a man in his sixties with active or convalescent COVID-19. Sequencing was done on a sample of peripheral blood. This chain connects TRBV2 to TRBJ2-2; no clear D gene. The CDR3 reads CASRVQATGELFF. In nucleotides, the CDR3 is TGTGCCAGCAGAGTTCAGGCAACCGGGGAGCTGTTTTTT.